The 18 T cell receptor beta chains below come from one sample, sequenced in a study of TIL therapy for anti-PD-1-resistant metastatic lung cancer. The libraries were made with immunoSEQ v3. Sequenced by immunoSEQ multiplex PCR; TCRdb stores in-frame clones only, minus some. Of approximately 95,000 clones listed, less than 70% were seen once; the top ten hold around 9.9%. The sample's time point: pre-treatment sample, taken before nivolumab and TIL therapy. Tumor tissue came from excised metastases, mostly pleural nodules or supraclavicular lymph nodes. Sequencing was performed on tumor tissue, taken at baseline. The receptors stem from a person aged 25-85 years with non-small cell lung cancer.

V is TRBV29-1 and J is TRBJ1-2, with 11 nucleotides matching TRBD1. Germline trimming cut 7 bases from V and 8 bases from J; bases unmatched to any gene: 9. The CDR3 loop spans 13 amino acids. CDR1 is SQVTM, CDR2 ANQGSEA, per germline. The CDR3 protein is CSAGQGAPGGYTF. In DNA form, the CDR3 reads TGCAGCGCTGGACAGGGGGCGCCGGGGGGCTACACCTTC.

The V gene is TRBV5-1, the J gene TRBJ2-3; D is uncertain. This CDR3 is built from 14 residues. Trimming pared 4 bases from V and 0 bases from J, leaving 9 bases between. Germline V gene lookup returns CDR1 SGHRS and CDR2 YFSETQ. This chain's CDR3 is CASSTPESTDTQYF. CDR3 nucleotide sequence: TGCGCCAGCAGCACACCGGAGAGCACAGATACGCAGTATTTT. The full variable domain, its missing parts supplied by reference TRBV5-1 and TRBJ2-3, is KAGVTQTPRYLIKTRGQQVTLSCSPISGHRSVSWYQQTPGQGLQFLFEYFSETQRNKGNFPGRFSGRQFSNSRSEMNVSTLELGDSALYLCASSTPESTDTQYFGPGTRLTVL.

This clone was counted only a few times. This chain uses TRBV12-5 with TRBJ2-3; 11 bases are shared with TRBD2. V trimming: 4 bases; J trimming: 4 bases; junction bases outside the gene matches: 4. The CDR3 loop spans 15 amino acids. Germline V CDR1 and CDR2: LGHNT, FRNRAP. The CDR3 bases are TGTGCTAGTGGTTCGGGACTAGCGGAACCAGATACGCAGTATTTT. It specifies CASGSGLAEPDTQYF.

The chain recombines TRBV30 with TRBJ1-2; D is unresolved. Germline CDR1 is GTSNPN and CDR2 is SVGIG (reference sequence). The CDR3 is 13 residues long. V lost 2 bases and J 6 bases, leaving 13 bases between the germline ends. The CDR3 coding sequence is TGTGCCTGGAGTAGGAGGGCAGCAAATGGCTACACCTTC. Its protein is CAWSRRAANGYTF.

The genes are TRBV5-4 and TRBJ2-3, with TRBD2 matching 11 bases. With 4 bases clipped from V and 3 bases from J, the junction kept 4 bases outside the gene matches. The CDR3 length is 15 residues. CDR1 is SGHNT, CDR2 YYREEE, per germline (reference sequence). CDR3 coding DNA: TGTGCCAGCAGCACTTGGACTAGCGGGACAGATACGCAGTATTTT. It translates to CASSTWTSGTDTQYF.

The J gene is TRBJ2-7, the V gene TRBV20-1, with D unclear. CDR3 length equals 11 residues. Germline-derived CDR1 and CDR2 are DFQATT and SNEGSKA (reference sequence). Deletions cut 6 bases from V and 2 bases from J, with 8 bases between. CDR3 loop: CSANFPYEQYF. In DNA form, the CDR3 reads TGCAGTGCAAATTTCCCCTACGAGCAGTACTTC.

This clone rates as medium-sized. V usage is TRBV7-9 and J usage is TRBJ1-2; possible D gene TRBD1, 6 bases. Germline loops: CDR1 SEHNR, CDR2 FQNEAQ (reference sequence). V was clipped by 5 bases and J by 3 bases, with 19 bases between them. The CDR3 covers 16 residues. The CDR3 sequence is CASSPPGTRRDYGYTF. The CDR3 region has the DNA TGTGCCAGCAGCCCCCCCGGGACACGGAGGGACTATGGCTACACCTTC.

The chain uses TRBV3-1 (or the pseudogene TRBV3-2) and TRBJ1-1; D is undetermined. Trimming left V 6 bases short and J 3 bases short, with 14 bases between. The CDR3 is 14 amino acids. Germline V CDR1 and CDR2: LGHDT, YNNKEL (reference sequence). CDR3 protein: CASSREAYYTEAFF. The CDR3 DNA reads as TGTGCCAGCAGTCGCGAAGCGTATTACACTGAAGCTTTCTTT.

This sequence joins TRBV4-1 and TRBJ1-1; D is perhaps TRBD1 (5 bases). The ends were cut back, 0 bases at V and 10 bases at J, with 12 bases in the middle. Germline V gives CDR1 MGHRA, CDR2 YSYEKL. The CDR3 extends over 13 amino acids. CDR3 protein: CASSQDFGGLAFF. In DNA form, the CDR3 reads TGCGCCAGCAGCCAAGATTTCGGGGGGTTAGCTTTCTTT.

J is TRBJ2-2 and V is TRBV5-6; TRBD1 matches at 7 bases. The germline V gene has CDR1 SGHDT and CDR2 YYEEEE. With V trimmed by 4 bases and J by 5 bases, 11 bases remained unmatched. The CDR3 extends over 16 amino acids. CDR3 protein: CASSPQVTGKTGELFF. DNA of the CDR3: TGTGCCAGCAGCCCGCAGGTGACAGGGAAGACCGGGGAGCTGTTTTTT. Combining the CDR3 with reference TRBV5-6 and TRBJ2-2 gives the whole variable domain DAGVTQSPTHLIKTRGQQVTLRCSPKSGHDTVSWYQQALGQGPQFIFQYYEEEERQRGNFPDRFSGHQFPNYSSELNVNALLLGDSALYLCASSPQVTGKTGELFFGEGSRLTVL.

CDR3 protein: CASSQDPSKYYGTEAFF. The DNA of the CDR3 is TGCGCCAGCAGCCAAGATCCCAGCAAATACTACGGTACTGAAGCTTTCTTT. The chain combines TRBV4-1 with TRBJ1-1, with D unclear. The V gene lost 0 bases and the J gene lost 5 bases, with 19 bases spanning the gap. This CDR3 has 17 amino acids. CDR1 is MGHRA, CDR2 YSYEKL, per germline.

This rearrangement joins TRBV7-2 to TRBJ2-5, with TRBD2 identical over 10 bases. The ends lost 1 base at V and 3 bases at J; junction bases unmatched: 8. Germline V gives CDR1 SGHTA, CDR2 FQGNSA. This CDR3 contains 17 residues. CDR3 bases: TGTGCCAGCAGCTTAGGGCTAGCGGGGGCCCCAGAAGAGACCCAGTACTTC. This sequence encodes CASSLGLAGAPEETQYF.

This clone occurred once. CDR3 in amino acids: CASSLRTSGNTGELFF. CDR3 nucleotides: TGTGCCAGCAGCTTACGGACTAGCGGAAACACCGGGGAGCTGTTTTTT. The chain combines TRBV13 with TRBJ2-2; 10 nucleotides line up with TRBD2. In germline, CDR1 is PRHDT, CDR2 FYEKMQ (reference sequence). This CDR3 has 16 amino acids. V shed 2 bases, J shed 2 bases, and the junction held 2 bases outside the gene matches.

In this sample, this clone turned up a few times. The J gene is TRBJ1-2, the V gene TRBV19; TRBD1 agrees at 8 bases. V shed 9 bases and J 1 base; nucleotides not matched to a gene: 7. This CDR3 is 14 amino acids long. CDR1 is LNHDA, CDR2 SQIVND, per germline (reference sequence). CDR3 in DNA: TGTGCCAGCACCCGGGACAGGAGTAACTATGGCTACACCTTC. Its protein is CASTRDRSNYGYTF.

The CDR3 DNA reads TGTGCCAGCAGCTTGGTTTTAGGGACAGGGAAGTCGGGCGATACGCAGTATTTT. Amino acid sequence: CASSLVLGTGKSGDTQYF. The gene calls are TRBV5-8 and TRBJ2-3; 9 bases map to TRBD1. The germline CDR1 and CDR2 sequences are SGHTS and YDEGEE. The V segment lost 0 bases and the J segment 6 bases; nucleotides outside the gene matches: 14. The CDR3 loop spans 18 amino acids.

The chain couples TRBV18 to TRBJ2-2; a possible D gene is TRBD2 (5 bases). There are 15 residues in the CDR3. The V gene lost 8 bases and the J gene lost 1 base, with 14 bases spanning the gap. The V gene's germline CDR1 is KGHSH and CDR2 LQKENI. As DNA, the CDR3 is TGTGCCAGCCCCATGTCCGAGGGGAACACCGGGGAGCTGTTTTTT. Protein sequence: CASPMSEGNTGELFF.

The rearrangement joins TRBV19 to TRBJ2-4, with D perhaps being TRBD1 or TRBD2 (5 bases each). This CDR3 comprises 14 residues. V lost 4 bases, J lost 6 bases, and 13 bases lay in between. CDR1 is LNHDA and CDR2 is SQIVND in the germline V gene (reference sequence). DNA for the CDR3: TGTGCCAGTAGTAACCCGGGGCAGACAAACATTCAGTACTTC. This sequence encodes CASSNPGQTNIQYF.

This clone is a singleton in its sample. V usage is TRBV6-5 and J usage is TRBJ1-1; no firm D call. The length of the CDR3 is 14 residues. The germline CDR1 and CDR2 sequences are MNHEY and SVGAGI. V dropped 8 bases and J dropped 0 bases, with 13 bases sitting between them. CDR3 in amino acids: CASREIGVNTEAFF. The CDR3 DNA reads TGTGCCAGCCGCGAAATTGGGGTGAACACTGAAGCTTTCTTT.